The 27 T cell receptor beta chains reported below all come from one sample, sequenced in a study of identical twins. TCRdb re-derived calls from the 5' RACE reads in MiXCR, one entry per CDR3 protein. Here the sample spans approximately 1.8 million distinct CDR3 sequences, around 29% being singletons. The sample was cord blood. Source of these receptors: a newborn girl in good health.

The chain recombines TRBV6-6 with TRBJ1-4; D unclear. Trimming took off 2 bases at V and 5 bases at J, with 9 bases between the two ends. This CDR3 comprises 14 residues. CDR1 is MNHNY and CDR2 is SVGAGI in the germline V gene (reference sequence). The CDR3 bases are TGTGCCAGCAGTTACCCGGACTTCAATGAAAAACTGTTTTTT. This codes for CASSYPDFNEKLFF.

As for this clonotype: This sequence may be a read error, since a much larger clone differs from it by one base. V usage is TRBV9 and J usage is TRBJ2-7; D remains ambiguous. V was clipped by 0 bases and J by 0 bases, with 7 bases between them. Germline V gene lookup returns CDR1 SGDLS and CDR2 YYNGEE. This CDR3 has 14 residues. Here the CDR3 reads CASSVVPSSYEQYF. The DNA for the CDR3 is TGTGCCAGCAGCGTAGTGCCGAGCTCCTACGAGCAGTACTTC. Using reference TRBV9 and TRBJ2-7 for the parts outside the CDR3, the full variable domain is DSGVTQTPKHLITATGQRVTLRCSPRSGDLSVYWYQQSLDQGLQFLIQYYNGEERAKGNILERFSAQQFPDLHSELNLSSLELGDSALYFCASSVVPSSYEQYFGPGTRLTVT.

This clonotype was detected only a few times. J is TRBJ1-2 and V is TRBV20-1; TRBD1 matches 7 bases. The length of the CDR3 is 12 residues. With V trimmed by 6 bases and J by 6 bases, 7 bases remained unmatched. Germline values: CDR1 DFQATT, CDR2 SNEGSKA (reference sequence). The CDR3 spells CSALDRADGYTF. CDR3 bases: TGCAGTGCCCTAGACAGGGCGGATGGCTACACCTTC.

This clonotype was counted only a few times. The chain is built from TRBV11-2 and TRBJ1-1; weak D call: TRBD1 (5 bases). Germline-derived CDR1 and CDR2 are SGHAT and FQNNGV. The CDR3 covers 14 residues. The V gene lost 8 bases and the J gene lost 1 base, with 14 bases spanning the gap. The CDR3 DNA is TGTGCCAGCTGCGGAGGGGACCGGAACACTGAAGCTTTCTTT. Protein product: CASCGGDRNTEAFF. Looking up the rest from reference TRBV11-2 and TRBJ1-1 gives the full variable domain: EAGVAQSPRYKIIEKRQSVAFWCNPISGHATLYWYQQILGQGPKLLIQFQNNGVVDDSQLPKDRFSAERLKGVDSTLKIQPAKLEDSAVYLCASCGGDRNTEAFFGQGTRLTVV.

This clonotype was observed a few times. The rearrangement joins TRBV11-2 to TRBJ2-3; TRBD2 matches 10 bases. V shed 5 bases and J 4 bases; nucleotides not matched to a gene: 9. Per the germline V gene, CDR1 is SGHAT and CDR2 is FQNNGV. CDR3 length: 16 amino acids. The CDR3 here is CASSPSGGAMADTQYF. CDR3 in DNA: TGTGCCAGCAGCCCCAGCGGGGGGGCTATGGCAGATACGCAGTATTTT.

In this sample, this clonotype turned up a few times. The chain links TRBV28 to TRBJ2-4; 13 bases are shared with TRBD2. V shed 3 bases, J shed 0 bases, and the junction held 5 bases outside the gene matches. Germline loops: CDR1 MDHEN, CDR2 SYDVKM. The CDR3 runs 18 residues. Here the CDR3 DNA reads TGTGCCAGCAGTTTGTCGGGACTAGCGGGGATAGCCAAAAACATTCAGTACTTC. Translated, it gives CASSLSGLAGIAKNIQYF.

The chain links TRBV4-2 to TRBJ1-4, with D possibly being TRBD1 (5 bases). V gave up 4 bases and J gave up 6 bases, with 15 bases separating them. Germline CDR1 reads LGHNA; CDR2 reads YNFKEQ. The CDR3 is made up of 15 amino acids. CDR3 amino acids: CASSPRTDTYEKLFF. The CDR3 coding sequence is TGTGCCAGCAGCCCCAGGACGGACACCTATGAAAAACTGTTTTTT.

The chain couples TRBV20-1 to TRBJ2-1; D may be TRBD1 (5 bases). Germline V gene lookup returns CDR1 DFQATT and CDR2 SNEGSKA (reference sequence). The CDR3 has 11 residues. The V end lost 3 bases, the J end lost 7 bases, and 7 bases lay between the germline ends. The DNA of the CDR3 is TGCAGTGCTAGGAAGGGGAATGAGCAGTTCTTC. This translates into CSARKGNEQFF.

This clonotype was observed a few times. A much larger clone sits a single nucleotide away, making a read error possible. V and J are TRBV11-3 and TRBJ2-1; D unclear. The CDR3 spans 14 residues. The V and J ends lost 1 base and 2 bases respectively, with 6 bases between them. Germline loops: CDR1 SGHNT, CDR2 YENEEA. The CDR3 reads CASSLGVAYNEQFF. CDR3 sequence (DNA): TGTGCCAGCAGCTTAGGGGTGGCCTACAATGAGCAGTTCTTC.

The chain employs TRBV27 and TRBJ2-3; 12 bases match TRBD2. The CDR3 length is 17 residues. Germline trimming cut 2 bases from V and 3 bases from J; bases unmatched to any gene: 6. The germline gives CDR1 MNHEY, CDR2 SMNVEV (reference sequence). For the CDR3, the DNA is TGTGCCAGCAGTTTAGGGGTTCTAGCGGGAGGGACAGATACGCAGTATTTT. Translated, it gives CASSLGVLAGGTDTQYF.

A few counts support this clonotype. This chain connects TRBV29-1 to TRBJ1-4; possibly TRBD1 for D (6 bases). Germline V gives CDR1 SQVTM, CDR2 ANQGSEA. Trimming removed 4 bases from V and 6 bases from J, with 12 bases in between. The CDR3 contains 13 residues. The chain's CDR3 is CSVGEGEDEKLFF. The CDR3 nucleotides read TGCAGCGTTGGGGAGGGGGAGGATGAAAAACTGTTTTTT.

This clonotype has a handful of counts. The chain couples TRBV29-1 to TRBJ1-1; tentatively, D is TRBD1 (6 bases). V lost 4 bases and J lost 0, with 12 bases in between. Germline assignment: CDR1 SQVTM and CDR2 ANQGSEA. CDR3 length: 14 residues. CDR3: CSVGRGSMNTEAFF. CDR3 in DNA: TGCAGCGTTGGGAGGGGGTCTATGAACACTGAAGCTTTCTTT.

The V gene is TRBV6-5, the J gene TRBJ2-7; TRBD2 matches at 9 bases. CDR1 and CDR2 (germline): MNHEY, SVGAGI. The V and J ends lost 5 bases and 0 bases, in that order; junction bases with no gene match: 5. This CDR3 is 15 amino acids long. The CDR3 is CASSQLAGFSYEQYF. The CDR3 nucleotides are TGTGCCAGCAGTCAACTAGCGGGTTTCTCCTACGAGCAGTACTTC.

The chain joins TRBV12-3 or TRBV12-4 to TRBJ2-3, with a tentative D call TRBD2 (5 bases). Trimming stripped 6 bases from V and 13 bases from J, with 14 bases between. This CDR3 has 11 amino acids. CDR3 loop: CASRLGFWEYF. In DNA, the CDR3 is TGTGCCAGCAGACTAGGATTTTGGGAGTATTTT.

This chain uses TRBV5-1 with TRBJ2-1; D may match TRBD1 or TRBD2 (5 bases each). V lost 0 bases, J lost 0 bases, and 13 bases lay in between. The CDR3 totals 17 residues. Germline V CDR1 and CDR2: SGHRS, YFSETQ. The CDR3 here is CASSLDPGPSSYNEQFF. CDR3 DNA sequence: TGCGCCAGCAGCTTGGACCCGGGGCCAAGCTCCTACAATGAGCAGTTCTTC.

This clonotype was picked up a small number of times. This sequence joins TRBV4-2 and TRBJ1-1; 7 nucleotides align to TRBD1. This CDR3 region has 13 residues. Germline V gene sequence: CDR1 LGHNA, CDR2 YNFKEQ. Germline trimming cut 3 bases from V and 3 bases from J; bases unmatched to any gene: 1. The DNA of the CDR3 is TGTGCCAGCAGCCAGACAGGGCACACTGAAGCTTTCTTT. The encoded protein is CASSQTGHTEAFF.

This chain joins TRBV10-3 and TRBJ2-1; D not certain. V was clipped by 7 bases and J by 6 bases, with 16 bases between them. CDR3 size: 14 residues. The germline V gene has CDR1 ENHRY and CDR2 SYGVKD. The CDR3 loop reads CAITPGPIGNEQFF. CDR3 DNA: TGTGCCATCACTCCGGGCCCCATTGGCAATGAGCAGTTCTTC.

In this sample, this clonotype turned up many times. This rearrangement joins TRBV12-3 or TRBV12-4 to TRBJ1-4; TRBD1 matches 10 bases. The V segment lost 4 bases and the J segment 7 bases; nucleotides outside the gene matches: 12. This CDR3 has 17 residues. CDR3 nucleotides: TGTGCCAGCAGTTCTGGCGTGGCGGGACAGGGGCGTGAAAAACTGTTTTTT. It yields the protein CASSSGVAGQGREKLFF.

V is TRBV11-2 and J is TRBJ1-6; 7 positions match TRBD1. J gave up 7 bases and V 3 bases, and 3 bases lay outside the gene matches. CDR1 and CDR2 (germline): SGHAT, FQNNGV. The CDR3 sequence is 14 residues long. This CDR3 reads CASSFVQGNSPLHF. As DNA, the CDR3 is TGTGCCAGCAGCTTTGTACAGGGGAATTCACCCCTCCACTTT.

A word on this clonotype: This clone may be a read error of a much larger clone one base away. The chain combines TRBV4-2 with TRBJ2-1; TRBD2 matches at 9 bases. The DNA end favors TRBJ2-7, so the J call may be wrong. The CDR3 sequence is 16 residues long. Germline CDR1 LGHNA, CDR2 YNFKEQ. CDR3 nucleotide sequence: TGTGCCAGCAGCCAAGGGACTAGCGTCAAGGCTAATGAGCAGTACTTC. Encoded protein: CASSQGTSVKANEQYF.

This clonotype was detected only a few times. This chain joins TRBV12-3 or TRBV12-4 and TRBJ2-3; 8 bases agree with TRBD2. There are 17 residues in the CDR3. V gave up 1 base and J gave up 4 bases; unmatched junction bases: 10. CDR3 region: CASSLGWVAGRADTQYF. The CDR3, as DNA: TGTGCCAGCAGTTTAGGTTGGGTAGCGGGAAGGGCAGATACGCAGTATTTT.

The CDR3 DNA is TGCGCCAGCAGCTTGTTACGAGGCGCTGGGGCCAACGTCCTGACTTTC. It translates to CASSLLRGAGANVLTF. The chain links TRBV5-1 to TRBJ2-6; no reliable D call. CDR1 is SGHRS, CDR2 YFSETQ, per germline. V was pared by 1 base and J by 2 bases, with 10 bases between. This CDR3 has 16 amino acids. Supplemented by reference TRBV5-1 and TRBJ2-6, the full variable domain reads KAGVTQTPRYLIKTRGQQVTLSCSPISGHRSVSWYQQTPGQGLQFLFEYFSETQRNKGNFPGRFSGRQFSNSRSEMNVSTLELGDSALYLCASSLLRGAGANVLTFGAGSRLTVL.

J is TRBJ2-1 and V is TRBV15, with 9 bases that match TRBD2. This CDR3 is built from 16 residues. Germline loops: CDR1 LNHNV, CDR2 YYDKDF (reference sequence). V dropped 1 base and J dropped 5; count of bases not matched to a gene: 6. For the CDR3, the DNA is TGTGCCACCAGCAGAGCTCGACTAGCGGTAGACAATGAGCAGTTCTTC. It yields the protein CATSRARLAVDNEQFF.

This clonotype has more than one count but fewer than ten. The gene calls are TRBV4-2 and TRBJ2-1; 9 positions match TRBD2. Germline assignment: CDR1 LGHNA and CDR2 YNFKEQ. This CDR3 spans 19 amino acids. J was trimmed by 4 bases and V by 0 bases; bases with no gene match: 13. The CDR3 region has the DNA TGTGCCAGCAGCCAAGATGGTGGGCTAGCGGGGCCCCCTTACAATGAGCAGTTCTTC. Amino acids: CASSQDGGLAGPPYNEQFF.

The chain links TRBV6-1 to TRBJ1-2, with a tentative D call TRBD1 (5 bases). This CDR3 contains 12 residues. Germline V gives CDR1 MNHNS, CDR2 SASEGT. V lost 8 bases to trimming and J lost 3 bases, with 10 bases between them. The CDR3 reads CASYGAHYGYTF. The CDR3 region has the DNA TGTGCCAGCTACGGGGCCCACTATGGCTACACCTTC.

This clonotype was seen ten or more times. The genes are TRBV7-2 and TRBJ1-2; D not resolved. The length of the CDR3 is 12 residues. CDR1 and CDR2 (germline): SGHTA, FQGNSA. The V gene lost 2 bases and the J gene lost 3 bases, with 4 bases spanning the gap. Here the CDR3 reads CASSLRHYGYTF. In DNA, the CDR3 is TGTGCCAGCAGCTTACGACACTATGGCTACACCTTC.

CDR3 nucleotides: TGCAGTGCTAGAGGACCGAGACTAGCGGGAGTAGATGAGCAGTACTTC. It codes for CSARGPRLAGVDEQYF. The chain is built from TRBV20-1 and TRBJ2-7; TRBD2 matches at 12 bases. Trimming took 1 base from V and 7 from J; bases not matched to a gene: 11. This CDR3 is 16 amino acids long. CDR1 DFQATT and CDR2 SNEGSKA come from the germline V gene (reference sequence).